The clone carrying this T cell receptor (beta chain) was counted between two and nine times. The data originate from a study of blood T cell repertoires in COVID-19. Background on the study: COVID-19 samples from acute and convalescent phases originated in the United States, Italy and Spain.

V was cut by 3 bases and J by 0 bases, with 6 bases left in between. This CDR3 contains 14 residues. Per the germline V gene, CDR1 is MGHRA and CDR2 is YSYEKL. Per the study methods: Amplifying reference gene primers gave estimates of nucleated cell counts. Clones were read by immunoSEQ multiplex PCR, and TCRdb kept only the in-frame ones, dropping some. D and trimming come from the DNA, and the V and J calls and clone size come from that table. The sample shows 100,000 or so clones, over 80% of them seen only once. Sequences were obtained from peripheral blood. The clonotype comes from a woman aged 55 to 70 with active COVID-19. V and J are TRBV4-1 and TRBJ1-5; D is unresolved. Here the CDR3 DNA reads TGCGCCAGCAGCCATCCGAGTAGCAATCAGCCCCAGCATTTT. This encodes CASSHPSSNQPQHF.